The next 18 T cell receptor beta chains were all read from a single sample in a study of T cell responses to AZD1222 COVID-19 vaccine. This table comes from immunoSEQ multiplex PCR, and its TCRdb copy is limited to in-frame clones, with some not included. This table holds approximately 210,000 clones, approximately 94% found once. Sequenced material: peripheral blood, taken 28 days after the second dose of the MenACWY control vaccine. The receptors were sampled from an adult who received the MenACWY meningococcal vaccine as a control.

This chain uses TRBV29-1 with TRBJ2-7; D is perhaps TRBD1 (6 bases). This CDR3 spans 12 amino acids. The ends were cut back, 7 bases at V and 6 bases at J, with 16 bases in the middle. Germline V gene sequence: CDR1 SQVTM, CDR2 ANQGSEA. The CDR3 region has the DNA TGCAGCGCCGCCACAGGGACGGGCGAGCAGTACTTC. Amino acids: CSAATGTGEQYF.

J is TRBJ2-3 and V is TRBV7-9; D unresolved. The V and J ends lost 5 bases and 0 bases respectively, with 15 bases between them. Germline lookup yields CDR1 SEHNR and CDR2 FQNEAQ (reference sequence). CDR3 length equals 16 residues. The CDR3 region is CASSPLRQDSTDTQYF. CDR3 nucleotide sequence: TGTGCCAGCAGCCCCTTGAGGCAGGACAGCACAGATACGCAGTATTTT.

This clone was seen once. This rearrangement joins TRBV3-1 (or the pseudogene TRBV3-2) to TRBJ1-1; D gene ambiguous. The germline V and J ends were trimmed by 4 bases and 1 base, with 13 bases remaining between them. The CDR3 is made up of 15 amino acids. CDR1 is LGHDT, CDR2 YNNKEL, per germline (reference sequence). CDR3 in amino acids: CASSPLERTNTEAFF. Written as DNA, the CDR3 is TGTGCCAGCAGCCCTCTAGAGCGGACGAACACTGAAGCTTTCTTT.

The chain has TRBV27 and TRBJ2-2; unclear D gene. The ends were cut back, 3 bases at V and 2 bases at J, with 10 bases in the middle. Germline V gives CDR1 MNHEY, CDR2 SMNVEV (reference sequence). The CDR3 totals 15 residues. The CDR3 is CASSLSVINTGELFF. Written as DNA, the CDR3 is TGTGCCAGCAGTTTGTCCGTGATAAACACCGGGGAGCTGTTTTTT.

The CDR3 nucleotides are TGTGCCAGCAGTATAACAGGGACAGCCGGGGAGCTGTTTTTT. Translated, it gives CASSITGTAGELFF. The chain combines TRBV25-1 with TRBJ2-2; TRBD1 aligns across 7 bases. This CDR3 spans 14 amino acids. J lost 6 bases, V lost 5 bases, and 6 bases had no gene match. Germline CDR1 MGHDK, CDR2 SYGVNS.

The rearrangement links TRBV2 to TRBJ1-1; 7 bases map to TRBD1. Germline-derived CDR1 and CDR2 are SNHLY and FYNNEI. After removal of 11 bases from V and 3 bases from J, the junction contained 6 bases not matched to a gene. This CDR3 has 12 amino acids. CDR3 bases: TGTGCCGACGACAGGGTGCACACTGAAGCTTTCTTT. Its protein product is CADDRVHTEAFF. Complete variable domain (other parts from reference TRBV2 and TRBJ1-1): EPEVTQTPSHQVTQMGQEVILRCVPISNHLYFYWYRQILGQKVEFLVSFYNNEISEKSEIFDDQFSVERPDGSNFTLKIRSTKLEDSAMYFCADDRVHTEAFFGQGTRLTVV.

CDR3 sequence: CASRPQGFVPQHF. The CDR3 nucleotides are TGTGCCAGTAGACCTCAGGGTTTTGTTCCCCAGCATTTT. The V call is TRBV19, the J call TRBJ1-5, with D perhaps TRBD1 (5 bases). V was cut by 6 bases and J by 10 bases, with 16 bases left in between. CDR3 size: 13 residues. The germline V gene has CDR1 LNHDA and CDR2 SQIVND (reference sequence). Using reference TRBV19 and TRBJ1-5 for the parts outside the CDR3, the full variable domain is DGGITQSPKYLFRKEGQNVTLSCEQNLNHDAMYWYRQDPGQGLRLIYYSQIVNDFQKGDIAEGYSVSREKKESFPLTVTSAQKNPTAFYLCASRPQGFVPQHFGDGTRLSIL.

CDR3 DNA: TGTGCCAGCAGCCAAGAATCAGGGTGGCAAGAGACCCAGTACTTC. It yields the protein CASSQESGWQETQYF. J is TRBJ2-5 and V is TRBV3-1 (or the pseudogene TRBV3-2); TRBD1 is a possible D gene (5 bases). The germline gives CDR1 LGHDT, CDR2 YNNKEL (reference sequence). This CDR3 has 15 amino acids. V shed 0 bases and J shed 2 bases, with 10 bases lying between them.

This clone was found once. The identical CDR3 is also encoded by other nucleotide sequences in the sample. J is TRBJ2-7 and V is TRBV7-8, with no clear D. This CDR3 has 14 amino acids. Germline lookup yields CDR1 SGHVS and CDR2 FQNEAQ. Trimming removed 0 bases from V and 0 bases from J, with 6 bases in between. The CDR3 DNA is TGTGCCAGCAGCTTAGCTGGGGACTCCTACGAGCAGTACTTC. Protein: CASSLAGDSYEQYF.

J is TRBJ2-7 and V is TRBV9, with no clear D. V was clipped by 4 bases and J by 9 bases, with 11 bases between them. The CDR3 contains 11 residues. The germline V gene has CDR1 SGDLS and CDR2 YYNGEE. Written as DNA, the CDR3 is TGTGCCAGCAGCACCCGTAAGGGGCAGTACTTC. Translated: CASSTRKGQYF.

The sample holds a few counts of this clone. The junction differs from germline at one of its ends, possibly a read error. The chain has TRBV7-7 and TRBJ2-7; the match to TRBD2 covers 12 bases. The CDR3 runs to 19 residues. CDR1 is SSHAT and CDR2 is FNYEAQ in the germline V gene (reference sequence). This CDR3 reads CASSLGGLAGGPRVHEQYF. The CDR3 coding sequence is TGTGCTAGCAGCTTAGGGGGGCTAGCGGGAGGGCCAAGGGTCCACGAGCAGTACTTC.

The J gene is TRBJ1-2, the V gene TRBV6-4, with TRBD1 identical over 10 bases. Germline V gives CDR1 MRHNA, CDR2 SNTAGT. The CDR3 loop spans 14 amino acids. The V and J ends lost 4 bases and 5 bases, in that order; junction bases with no gene match: 4. CDR3 bases: TGTGCCAGCAGTGCCGGGACAGGGGTGTATGGCTACACCTTC. Amino acids: CASSAGTGVYGYTF.

The chain links TRBV3-1 (or the pseudogene TRBV3-2) to TRBJ2-5, with 8 positions matching TRBD2. Per the germline V gene, CDR1 is LGHDT and CDR2 is YNNKEL (reference sequence). V trimming: 0 bases; J trimming: 2 bases; junction bases outside the gene matches: 5. This CDR3 is built from 16 residues. CDR3: CASSQDRVAGQETQYF. CDR3 nucleotide sequence: TGTGCCAGCAGCCAAGATAGGGTAGCGGGGCAAGAGACCCAGTACTTC.

Note on this clone: The missing conserved phenylalanine or tryptophan at the end of this CDR3 makes a read error likely. No DNA is shown, since the ends of the CDR3 on it are uncertain; the CDR3 is the one TCRdb lists. The chain employs TRBV28 and TRBJ2-7; TRBD1 was called by the table and not checked on the DNA. A total of 12 residues make up the CDR3, ends included. Looked up from germline, CDR1 is MDHEN and CDR2 is SYDVKM. The CDR3 sequence is CASSSDRGLHSL.

V usage is TRBV5-8 and J usage is TRBJ1-6; D might be TRBD1 (5 bases). The V gene lost 4 bases and the J gene lost 10 bases, with 18 bases spanning the gap. The CDR3 loop spans 15 amino acids. Germline CDR1 SGHTS, CDR2 YDEGEE. In DNA, the CDR3 is TGTGCCAGCAGCCCCTGGGGCGGGTCGATCTCACCCCTCCACTTT. This gives the protein CASSPWGGSISPLHF. The full variable domain, rest sourced from reference TRBV5-8 and TRBJ1-6, is EAGVTQSPTHLIKTRGQQATLRCSPISGHTSVYWYQQALGLGLQFLLWYDEGEERNRGNFPPRFSGRQFPNYSSELNVNALELEDSALYLCASSPWGGSISPLHFGNGTRLTVT.

This clone was recorded only once. The chain couples TRBV11-2 to TRBJ2-3; D might be TRBD1 or TRBD2, each matching 5 bases. Trimming pared 6 bases from V and 4 bases from J, leaving 17 bases between. The CDR3 runs 15 residues. Germline CDR1 and CDR2: SGHAT and FQNNGV. In DNA, the CDR3 is TGTGCCAGCAGAATTCCGGGACGCCGGGCAGATACGCAGTATTTT. This sequence encodes CASRIPGRRADTQYF.

V is TRBV18 and J is TRBJ2-3; D is unclear. The V end was cut by 3 bases, the J end by 6 bases, with 10 bases between. Per the germline V gene, CDR1 is KGHSH and CDR2 is LQKENI. The CDR3 contains 13 residues. The CDR3 here is CASSPPPVDTQYF. The CDR3 DNA reads as TGTGCCAGCTCACCCCCTCCGGTTGATACGCAGTATTTT.

This chain links TRBV30 with TRBJ2-1; TRBD2 aligns across 8 bases. The CDR3 sequence is 14 residues long. In germline, CDR1 is GTSNPN, CDR2 SVGIG (reference sequence). V lost 0 bases and J lost 5; bases outside the gene matches: 3. The CDR3 DNA sequence: TGTGCCTGGAGTGTAGGAGCGGGGGACAATGAGCAGTTCTTC. This translates into CAWSVGAGDNEQFF.